What follows are 24 T cell receptor beta chains derived from one specimen sequenced in a study of vaccination effects on CD4 cells after COVID-19. Their recognized antigens are unknown. In the ViraFEST assay, antigen-specific CD4+ clonotypes were identified by expansion after peptide-pool stimulation. It was after around 10 days of culture that CD4+ T cells were isolated. Two doses of BNT162b2 or mRNA-1273 vaccine were administered to participants. Clones were read by immunoSEQ multiplex PCR, and TCRdb kept only the in-frame ones, dropping some. The table records more than 35,000 clones, approximately 82% of them present only once. Material: CD4+ T cells from PBMCs cultured with HCoV-NL63 spike peptides, obtained after COVID-19 vaccination. The receptors derive from a human donor who received a COVID-19 vaccine. Some clones in this sample may be carry-over from other donors' samples.

The V call is TRBV7-2, the J call TRBJ2-3; D possibly corresponds to TRBD1 (6 bases). The germline gives CDR1 SGHTA, CDR2 FQGNSA. V was shortened by 5 bases and J by 4 bases, with 10 bases between the two germline ends. The CDR3 is 13 residues long. CDR3 nucleotide sequence: TGTGCCAGCAGCGAACAGGGCTCAGATACGCAGTATTTT. Translation: CASSEQGSDTQYF.

The chain's CDR3 is CASGLLTKGIGEQYV. DNA of the CDR3: TGTGCTAGTGGTTTGCTCACGAAAGGGATAGGCGAGCAGTACGTC. The chain uses TRBV12-5 and TRBJ2-7; D not resolved. This CDR3 has 15 amino acids. From germline, CDR1 is LGHNT and CDR2 FRNRAP. Deletions cut 2 bases from V and 6 bases from J, with 17 bases between.

This clone was recorded a few times. This chain links TRBV4-1 with TRBJ2-7, with unresolved D. V dropped 4 bases and J dropped 0 bases, with 16 bases sitting between them. Germline loops: CDR1 MGHRA, CDR2 YSYEKL. The CDR3 covers 16 residues. The CDR3 loop reads CASSPRTAISSYEQYV. The CDR3 nucleotides are TGCGCCAGCAGCCCAAGGACCGCTATCAGCTCCTACGAGCAGTACGTC.

V usage is TRBV7-2 and J usage is TRBJ1-3; D not certain. The CDR3 has 13 residues. Germline lookup yields CDR1 SGHTA and CDR2 FQGNSA. Trimming took off 4 bases at V and 4 bases at J, with 8 bases between the two ends. The CDR3 protein is CASSWGTGNTIYF. The CDR3 DNA is TGTGCCAGCAGCTGGGGTACGGGAAACACCATATATTTT. The entire variable domain, with the rest obtained from reference TRBV7-2 and TRBJ1-3, is as follows: GAGVSQSPSNKVTEKGKDVELRCDPISGHTALYWYRQSLGQGLEFLIYFQGNSAPDKSGLPSDRFSAERTGGSVSTLTIQRTQQEDSAVYLCASSWGTGNTIYFGEGSWLTVV.

CDR3 region: CASSEGGAGQPQHF. CDR3 bases: TGTGCCAGCTCCGAGGGGGGGGCAGGTCAGCCCCAGCATTTT. The rearrangement joins TRBV7-8 to TRBJ1-5, with D possibly matching TRBD1 (6 bases). Trimming removed 8 bases at V and 6 bases at J, with 17 bases between. From germline, CDR1 is SGHVS and CDR2 FQNEAQ. This CDR3 is 14 amino acids long.

This chain joins TRBV7-3 and TRBJ2-2; a possible D gene is TRBD1 (6 bases). The germline V and J ends were trimmed by 2 bases and 4 bases, with 11 bases remaining between them. The CDR3 consists of 15 residues. CDR1 is SGHTA, CDR2 FQGTGA, per germline. In DNA, the CDR3 is TGTGCCAGCAGCTTAGACAGGCGAGGCACCGGGGAGCTGTTTTTT. It translates to CASSLDRRGTGELFF.

This rearrangement joins TRBV6-5 to TRBJ2-7; a possible D gene is TRBD1 (6 bases). Trimming removed 6 bases from V and 0 bases from J, with 12 bases in between. This CDR3 spans 14 amino acids. Per the germline V gene, CDR1 is MNHEY and CDR2 is SVGAGI. The CDR3 region is CASRRTEPSYEQYV. DNA of the CDR3: TGTGCCAGCAGGAGGACAGAACCCTCCTACGAGCAGTACGTC.

The chain employs TRBV6-6 and TRBJ1-2, with 7 bases lining up with TRBD1. Germline V gives CDR1 MNHNY, CDR2 SVGAGI (reference sequence). Unmatched junction bases numbered 14, after V lost 5 bases and J lost 8 bases. The CDR3 loop spans 15 amino acids. CDR3 nucleotides: TGTGCCAGCAGTAGAGCCTCCGGGACAGAAAACGGCTACACCTTC. Protein product: CASSRASGTENGYTF.

The chain recombines TRBV4-3 with TRBJ2-5; tentative D call: TRBD2 (6 bases). Trimming took off 2 bases at V and 8 bases at J, with 24 bases between the two ends. Per the germline V gene, CDR1 is LGHNA and CDR2 is YSLEER. This CDR3 contains 17 residues. Here the CDR3 reads CASSQQTPGTIGGTQYF. CDR3 DNA sequence: TGCGCCAGCAGCCAACAAACACCCGGGACCATCGGGGGAACCCAGTACTTC.

This clone was seen only a few times. CDR3 sequence reads: CASSLRTGGNNEQFF. The CDR3 region has the DNA TGCGCCAGCAGCTTGAGGACAGGGGGCAACAATGAGCAGTTCTTC. The chain has TRBV5-1 and TRBJ2-1; 11 nucleotides agree with TRBD1. Per the germline V gene, CDR1 is SGHRS and CDR2 is YFSETQ. The CDR3 is 15 amino acids. The trim removed 1 base at V and 5 bases at J, leaving 2 bases unmatched. Filled out from reference TRBV5-1 and TRBJ2-1, the complete variable domain reads KAGVTQTPRYLIKTRGQQVTLSCSPISGHRSVSWYQQTPGQGLQFLFEYFSETQRNKGNFPGRFSGRQFSNSRSEMNVSTLELGDSALYLCASSLRTGGNNEQFFGPGTRLTVL.

The CDR3 loop reads CASSLAHEQFF. CDR3 DNA sequence: TGCGCCAGCAGCTTGGCCCATGAGCAGTTCTTC. The chain carries TRBV5-1 and TRBJ2-1; D unclear. The CDR3 is 11 amino acids. The germline V and J ends were trimmed by 0 bases and 8 bases, with 3 bases remaining between them. Germline V gene lookup returns CDR1 SGHRS and CDR2 YFSETQ.

V and J are TRBV18 and TRBJ1-4; D gene ambiguous. The CDR3 consists of 14 residues. Germline V CDR1 and CDR2: KGHSH, LQKENI. V lost 2 bases to trimming and J lost 7 bases, with 11 bases between them. Here the CDR3 DNA reads TGTGCCAGCTCACCAGCGGTTGGGGTTGAAAAACTGTTTTTT. This translates into CASSPAVGVEKLFF.

The chain recombines TRBV9 with TRBJ2-5, with a weak D call TRBD2 (6 bases). The V gene's germline CDR1 is SGDLS and CDR2 YYNGEE. Trimming took off 2 bases at V and 5 bases at J, with 16 bases between the two ends. The CDR3 is 15 residues long. The CDR3 coding sequence is TGTGCCAGCAGCGTTACCGGGACGGGGGAGGAGACCCAGTACTTC. Its translation is CASSVTGTGEETQYF.

V and J are TRBV6-5 and TRBJ2-7; 8 nucleotides line up with TRBD1. The V and J ends lost 7 bases and 3 bases, in that order; junction bases with no gene match: 2. Germline V CDR1 and CDR2: MNHEY, SVGAGI. The CDR3 is made up of 12 amino acids. CDR3 nucleotides: TGTGCCAGCAAAGGACAGGGCTACGAGCAGTACGTC. It yields the protein CASKGQGYEQYV.

This chain connects TRBV24-1 to TRBJ2-3, with 10 bases that match TRBD1. J gave up 3 bases and V 7 bases, and 3 bases lay outside the gene matches. Germline loops: CDR1 KGHDR, CDR2 SFDVKD. This CDR3 is built from 14 residues. The CDR3 DNA is TGTGCCACCAGCGGGACAGGGGCTACAGATACGCAGTATTTT. As protein: CATSGTGATDTQYF.

The genes are TRBV10-1 and TRBJ2-1, with TRBD2 matching over 11 bases. Losses at the gene ends were 4 bases for V and 9 bases for J; bases not matched to a gene: 8. The CDR3 is 15 amino acids. From germline, CDR1 is WNHNN and CDR2 SYGVQD (reference sequence). This chain's CDR3 is CASSVAGGSAGEQFF. CDR3 nucleotide sequence: TGCGCCAGCAGTGTAGCGGGGGGGTCGGCCGGTGAGCAGTTCTTC.

The chain carries TRBV6-1 and TRBJ2-7, with 7 bases identical to TRBD2. The J segment lost 1 base and the V segment lost 1 base, leaving 7 bases of the junction unmatched. Germline CDR1 MNHNS, CDR2 SASEGT. CDR3 length: 16 amino acids. For the CDR3, the DNA is TGTGCCAGCAGTGAAGGGGTTTTCGGGGGGTCCTACGAGCAGTACGTC. The encoded protein is CASSEGVFGGSYEQYV.

This clone was counted only a few times. The chain's CDR3 is CASSLVGGTHTDTQYF. The DNA of the CDR3 is TGCGCCAGCAGCTTGGTTGGGGGGACCCACACAGATACGCAGTATTTT. V and J are TRBV5-1 and TRBJ2-3; tentative D call: TRBD2 (6 bases). Germline-derived CDR1 and CDR2 are SGHRS and YFSETQ. There are 16 residues in the CDR3. The ends were cut back, 0 bases at V and 2 bases at J, with 13 bases in the middle.

The chain has TRBV18 and TRBJ2-3; 7 bases agree with TRBD1. The V gene's germline CDR1 is KGHSH and CDR2 LQKENI. This CDR3 comprises 14 residues. V was clipped by 6 bases and J by 6 bases; unmatched bases: 9. The CDR3 nucleotides are TGTGCCAGCTCGGTACAGGGGTCTTGGGATACGCAGTATTTT. Encoded protein: CASSVQGSWDTQYF. The variable domain in full, completed from reference TRBV18 and TRBJ2-3, reads NAGVMQNPRHLVRRRGQEARLRCSPMKGHSHVYWYRQLPEEGLKFMVYLQKENIIDESGMPKERFSAEFPKEGPSILRIQQVVRGDSAAYFCASSVQGSWDTQYFGPGTRLTVL.

The rearrangement joins TRBV7-3 to TRBJ1-1; D is undetermined. The CDR3 totals 13 residues. Trimming removed 3 bases from V and 5 bases from J, with 10 bases in between. CDR1 is SGHTA, CDR2 FQGTGA, per germline. CDR3 sequence: CASSLSRETEAFF. Here the CDR3 DNA reads TGTGCCAGCAGCTTGTCAAGGGAGACTGAAGCTTTCTTT.

V and J are TRBV7-8 and TRBJ2-2; 8 nucleotides match TRBD1. This CDR3 has 15 residues. Germline-derived CDR1 and CDR2 are SGHVS and FQNEAQ. V was clipped by 6 bases and J by 7 bases; unmatched bases: 10. The CDR3 reads CASRPGTGTLGELFF. As DNA, the CDR3 is TGTGCCAGCAGACCCGGGACAGGTACTCTCGGGGAGCTGTTTTTT.

This chain uses TRBV7-9 with TRBJ1-3; D perhaps matches TRBD1 (6 bases). CDR1 and CDR2 (germline): SEHNR, FQNEAQ (reference sequence). Trimming left V 0 bases short and J 0 bases short, with 9 bases between. The CDR3 has 16 amino acids. CDR3 DNA: TGTGCCAGCAGCTTAGCGGGGGCTCCCTCTGGAAACACCATATATTTT. It is translated as CASSLAGAPSGNTIYF. Full variable domain (missing parts from reference TRBV7-9 and TRBJ1-3): DTGVSQNPRHKITKRGQNVTFRCDPISEHNRLYWYRQTLGQGPEFLTYFQNEAQLEKSRLLSDRFSAERPKGSFSTLEIQRTEQGDSAMYLCASSLAGAPSGNTIYFGEGSWLTVV.

The genes are TRBV7-8 and TRBJ1-6; D is possibly TRBD1 (6 bases). The germline CDR1 and CDR2 sequences are SGHVS and FQNEAQ. CDR3 length: 16 amino acids. V lost 6 bases and J 0 bases, leaving 12 bases between the germline ends. The CDR3 here is CASRLDRSSYNSPLHF. In nucleotides, the CDR3 is TGTGCCAGCAGACTCGACAGGAGCTCCTATAATTCACCCCTCCACTTT.

The chain uses TRBV5-1 and TRBJ2-5, with D unresolved. The V gene's germline CDR1 is SGHRS and CDR2 YFSETQ. This CDR3 has 14 amino acids. V was cut by 0 bases and J by 2 bases, with 8 bases left in between. The DNA of the CDR3 is TGCGCCAGCAGCTTGGCGACGGCACAAGAGACCCAGTACTTC. As protein: CASSLATAQETQYF.